This TCR beta chain was captured by sequencing in a study of vaccination and CD4 T cells after COVID-19. About the research overall: Convalescent patients gave post-COVID blood a median approximately 94 days post-diagnosis, range 35 to 161.

As for this clonotype: Its antigen is unknown.

Noted treatment: roughly 11-day PBMC culture with coronavirus spike peptide pools or control peptides (ViraFEST assay). ViraFEST relied on peptide pools to expand antigen-specific T cells; the TCRs were sequenced afterward. Sequencing of the DNA from cultured CD4+ T cells was carried out with the Oncomine TCR Beta short-read assay. TCRdb fed the PCR reads into MiXCR, producing one record per CDR3 protein. The data contain about 10,000 distinct CDR3 sequences, around 44% of them singletons. This CDR3 has 15 amino acids. Germline V gene data show CDR1 as LGHNA and CDR2 as YSLEER. With 1 base clipped from V and 4 bases from J, the junction kept 3 bases outside the gene matches.

Sample: CD4+ T cells from blood, cultured in vitro. This chain links TRBV4-3 with TRBJ2-7; TRBD2 matches at 11 bases. The receptor's source is a human donor who had recovered from COVID-19. The CDR3 nucleotides are TGCGCCAGCAGCCAAGCCTTAGCGGGAGGGTACGAGCAGTACTTC. Its protein is CASSQALAGGYEQYF.